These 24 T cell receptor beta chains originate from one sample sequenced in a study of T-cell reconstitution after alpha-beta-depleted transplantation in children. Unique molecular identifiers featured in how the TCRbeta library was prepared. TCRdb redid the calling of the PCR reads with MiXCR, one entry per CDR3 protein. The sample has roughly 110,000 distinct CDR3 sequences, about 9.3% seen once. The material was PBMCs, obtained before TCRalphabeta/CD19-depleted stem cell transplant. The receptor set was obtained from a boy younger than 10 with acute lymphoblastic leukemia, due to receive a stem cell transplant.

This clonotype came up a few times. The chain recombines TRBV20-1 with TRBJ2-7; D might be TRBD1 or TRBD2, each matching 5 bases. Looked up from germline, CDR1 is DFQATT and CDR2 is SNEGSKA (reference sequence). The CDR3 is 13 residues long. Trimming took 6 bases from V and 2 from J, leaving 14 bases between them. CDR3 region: CSAKRDGAYEQYF. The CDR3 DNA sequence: TGCAGTGCCAAAAGGGACGGAGCCTACGAGCAGTACTTC.

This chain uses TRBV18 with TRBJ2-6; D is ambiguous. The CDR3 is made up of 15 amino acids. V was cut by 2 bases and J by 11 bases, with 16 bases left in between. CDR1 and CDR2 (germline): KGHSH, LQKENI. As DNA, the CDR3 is TGTGCCAGCTCACCAAATCGGCCCGCCCTGGACGTCCTGACTTTC. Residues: CASSPNRPALDVLTF.

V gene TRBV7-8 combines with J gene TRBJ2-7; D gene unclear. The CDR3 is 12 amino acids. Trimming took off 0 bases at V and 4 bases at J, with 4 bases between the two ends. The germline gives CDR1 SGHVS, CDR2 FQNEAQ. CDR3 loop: CASSLARYEQYF. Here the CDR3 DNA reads TGTGCCAGCAGCTTAGCGAGGTACGAGCAGTACTTC.

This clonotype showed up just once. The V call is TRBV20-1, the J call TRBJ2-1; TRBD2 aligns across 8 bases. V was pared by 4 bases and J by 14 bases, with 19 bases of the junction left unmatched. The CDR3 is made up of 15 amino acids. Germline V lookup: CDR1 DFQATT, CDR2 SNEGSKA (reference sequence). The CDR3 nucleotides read TGCAGTGCTACCGAGCGGGAGCCCGTCGAAAGGGGAGAGTTCTTC. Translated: CSATEREPVERGEFF.

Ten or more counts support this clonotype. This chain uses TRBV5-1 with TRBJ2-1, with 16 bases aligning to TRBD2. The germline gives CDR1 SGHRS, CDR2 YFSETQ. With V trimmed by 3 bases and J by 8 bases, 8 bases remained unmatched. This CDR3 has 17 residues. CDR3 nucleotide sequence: TGCGCCAGCAGCTGGGGGACTAGCGGGAGGGCCGTCGATGAGCAGTTCTTC. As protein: CASSWGTSGRAVDEQFF.

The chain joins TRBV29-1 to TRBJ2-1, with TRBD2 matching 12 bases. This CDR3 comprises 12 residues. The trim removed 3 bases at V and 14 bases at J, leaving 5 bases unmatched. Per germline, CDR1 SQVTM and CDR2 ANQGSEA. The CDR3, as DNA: TGCAGCGTTGAGTTCTCTAGCGGGAGGGAGTTCTTC. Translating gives CSVEFSSGREFF.

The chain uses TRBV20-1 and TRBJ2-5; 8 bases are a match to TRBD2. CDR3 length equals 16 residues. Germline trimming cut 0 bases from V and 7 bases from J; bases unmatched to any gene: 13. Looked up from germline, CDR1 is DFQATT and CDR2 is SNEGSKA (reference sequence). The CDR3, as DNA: TGCAGTGCTAGAGATCCTACTAGCGGACTCCATAGGACCCAGTACTTC. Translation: CSARDPTSGLHRTQYF.

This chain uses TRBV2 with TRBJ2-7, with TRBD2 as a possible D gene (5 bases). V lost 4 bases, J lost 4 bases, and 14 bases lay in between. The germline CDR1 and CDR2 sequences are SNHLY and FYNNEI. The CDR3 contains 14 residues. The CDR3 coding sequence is TGTGCCAGCAGTGCGGGAACTCTCTATTACGAGCAGTACTTC. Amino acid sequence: CASSAGTLYYEQYF. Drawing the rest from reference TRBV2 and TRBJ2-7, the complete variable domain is EPEVTQTPSHQVTQMGQEVILRCVPISNHLYFYWYRQILGQKVEFLVSFYNNEISEKSEIFDDQFSVERPDGSNFTLKIRSTKLEDSAMYFCASSAGTLYYEQYFGPGTRLTVT.

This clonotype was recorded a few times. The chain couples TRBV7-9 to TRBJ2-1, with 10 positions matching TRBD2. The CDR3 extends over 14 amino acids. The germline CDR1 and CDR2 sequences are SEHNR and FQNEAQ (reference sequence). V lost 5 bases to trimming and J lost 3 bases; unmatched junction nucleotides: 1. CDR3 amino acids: CASSRTSGYNEQFF. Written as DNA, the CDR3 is TGTGCCAGCAGCCGGACTAGCGGCTACAATGAGCAGTTCTTC.

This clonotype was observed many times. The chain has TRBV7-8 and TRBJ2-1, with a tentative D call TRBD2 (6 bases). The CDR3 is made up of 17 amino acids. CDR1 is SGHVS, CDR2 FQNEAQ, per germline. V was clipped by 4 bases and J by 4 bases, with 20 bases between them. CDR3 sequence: CASSSLIAVGGYNEQFF. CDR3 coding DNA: TGTGCCAGCAGCTCGCTAATAGCGGTTGGAGGGTACAATGAGCAGTTCTTC. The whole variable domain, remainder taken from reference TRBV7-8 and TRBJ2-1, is GAGVSQSPRYKVAKRGQDVALRCDPISGHVSLFWYQQALGQGPEFLTYFQNEAQLDKSGLPSDRFFAERPEGSVSTLKIQRTQQEDSAVYLCASSSLIAVGGYNEQFFGPGTRLTVL.

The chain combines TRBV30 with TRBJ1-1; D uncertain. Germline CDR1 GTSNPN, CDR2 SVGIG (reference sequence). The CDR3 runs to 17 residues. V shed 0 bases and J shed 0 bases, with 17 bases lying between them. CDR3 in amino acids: CAWSVGRSRTLNTEAFF. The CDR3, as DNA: TGTGCCTGGAGTGTGGGGAGGAGCAGGACTCTGAACACTGAAGCTTTCTTT.

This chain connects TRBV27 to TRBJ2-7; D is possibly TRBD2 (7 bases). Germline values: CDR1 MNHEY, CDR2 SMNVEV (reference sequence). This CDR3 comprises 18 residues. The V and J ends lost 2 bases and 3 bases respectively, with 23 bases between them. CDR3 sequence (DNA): TGTGCCAGCAGTTTAAATCCGCCGGGGGGCGGTTTTTTCTACGAGCAGTACTTC. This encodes CASSLNPPGGGFFYEQYF.

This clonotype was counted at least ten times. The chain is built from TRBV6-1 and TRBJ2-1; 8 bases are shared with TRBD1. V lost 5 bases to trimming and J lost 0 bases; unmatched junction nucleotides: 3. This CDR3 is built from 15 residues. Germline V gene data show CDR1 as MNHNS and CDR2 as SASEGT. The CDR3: CASSRTGTSYNEQFF. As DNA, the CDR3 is TGTGCCAGCAGTCGGACAGGGACCTCCTACAATGAGCAGTTCTTC.

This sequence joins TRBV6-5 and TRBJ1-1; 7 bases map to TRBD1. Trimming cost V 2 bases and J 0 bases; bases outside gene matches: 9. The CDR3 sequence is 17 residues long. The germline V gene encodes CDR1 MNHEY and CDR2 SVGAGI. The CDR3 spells CASSYLPDRYLNTEAFF. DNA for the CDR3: TGTGCCAGCAGTTACCTACCGGACAGGTACTTGAACACTGAAGCTTTCTTT.

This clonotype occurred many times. CDR3: CASSLESRYEQYF. As DNA, the CDR3 is TGTGCCAGCAGCTTAGAGAGTAGGTACGAGCAGTACTTC. This chain connects TRBV11-2 to TRBJ2-7, with D uncertain. From germline, CDR1 is SGHAT and CDR2 FQNNGV. The CDR3 sequence is 13 residues long. Between the trimmed V and J ends, which lost 0 bases and 4 bases, there was a span of 7 bases.

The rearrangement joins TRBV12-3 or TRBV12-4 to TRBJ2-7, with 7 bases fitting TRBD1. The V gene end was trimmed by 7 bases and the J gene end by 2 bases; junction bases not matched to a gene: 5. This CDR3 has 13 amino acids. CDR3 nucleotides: TGTGCCAGCAACCGACAGGGAGCCTACGAGCAGTACTTC. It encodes CASNRQGAYEQYF.

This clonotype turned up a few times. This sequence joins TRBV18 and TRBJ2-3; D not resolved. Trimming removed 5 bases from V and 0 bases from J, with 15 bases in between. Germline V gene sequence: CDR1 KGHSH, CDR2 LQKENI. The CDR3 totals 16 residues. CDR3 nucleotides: TGTGCCAGCTCATCGGGCTCCGCGGCCAGCACAGATACGCAGTATTTT. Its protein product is CASSSGSAASTDTQYF.

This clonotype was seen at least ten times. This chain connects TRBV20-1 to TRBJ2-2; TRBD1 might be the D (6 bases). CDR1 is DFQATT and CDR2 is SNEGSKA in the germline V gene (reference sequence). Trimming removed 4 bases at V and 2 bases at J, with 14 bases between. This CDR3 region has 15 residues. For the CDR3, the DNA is TGCAGTGCTACTGACAGGTCTATCAACACCGGGGAGCTGTTTTTT. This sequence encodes CSATDRSINTGELFF.

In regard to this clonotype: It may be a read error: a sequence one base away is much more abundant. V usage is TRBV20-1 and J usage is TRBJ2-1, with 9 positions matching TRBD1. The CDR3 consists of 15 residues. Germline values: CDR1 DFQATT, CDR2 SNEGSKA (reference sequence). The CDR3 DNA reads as TGCTGTGCTATGAAGGGACAGGGACCCTACAATGAGCAGTTCTTC. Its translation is CCAMKGQGPYNEQFF.

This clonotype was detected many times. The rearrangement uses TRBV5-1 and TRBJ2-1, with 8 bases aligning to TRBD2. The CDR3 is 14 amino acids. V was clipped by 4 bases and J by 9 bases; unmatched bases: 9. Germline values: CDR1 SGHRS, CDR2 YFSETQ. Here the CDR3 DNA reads TGCGCCAGCAGCCACGGACTAGCCGGAGTTGAGCAGTTCTTC. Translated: CASSHGLAGVEQFF.

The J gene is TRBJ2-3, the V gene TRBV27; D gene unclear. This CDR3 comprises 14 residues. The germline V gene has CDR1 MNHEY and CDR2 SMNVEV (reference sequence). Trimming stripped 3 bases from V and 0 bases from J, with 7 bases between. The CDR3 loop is CASSFGWSTDTQYF. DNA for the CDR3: TGTGCCAGCAGTTTTGGGTGGAGCACAGATACGCAGTATTTT.

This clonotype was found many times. CDR3 DNA sequence: TGTGCCAGCAGTCTCCAAGAGGGGTCCTCCTACGAGCAGTACTTC. Encoded protein: CASSLQEGSSYEQYF. The chain has TRBV27 and TRBJ2-7, with D perhaps being TRBD1 or TRBD2 (5 bases each). The ends were cut back, 5 bases at V and 0 bases at J, with 14 bases in the middle. CDR1 MNHEY and CDR2 SMNVEV come from the germline V gene (reference sequence). The CDR3 is 15 residues long.

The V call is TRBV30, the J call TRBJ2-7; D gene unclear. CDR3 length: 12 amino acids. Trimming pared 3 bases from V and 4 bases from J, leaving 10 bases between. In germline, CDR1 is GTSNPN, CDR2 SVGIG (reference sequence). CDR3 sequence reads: CAWSGRGYEQYF. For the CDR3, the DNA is TGTGCCTGGAGCGGACGAGGTTACGAGCAGTACTTC.

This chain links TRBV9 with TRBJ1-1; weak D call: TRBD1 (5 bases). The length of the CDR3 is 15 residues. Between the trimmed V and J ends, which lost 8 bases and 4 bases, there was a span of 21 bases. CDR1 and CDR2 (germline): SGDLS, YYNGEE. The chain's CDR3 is CASSRGVGQVTEAFF. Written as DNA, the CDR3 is TGTGCCAGTAGTCGGGGGGTCGGTCAGGTCACTGAAGCTTTCTTT.